The entry that follows covers one TCR beta chain sequence. What it binds is unknown. These data belong to a study of identical twins. General observations from the study: Invariant MAIT and iNKT cells could partly confound zero-insertion analyses.

A universal primer binding site was introduced by template switching. The final cDNA contained unique molecular identifiers. MiXCR, run by TCRdb on the 5' RACE reads, gives a single entry per CDR3 protein. The sample yields around 1.7 million distinct CDR3 sequences, roughly a third seen once. The germline CDR1 and CDR2 sequences are SGHRS and YFSETQ. The CDR3 extends over 16 amino acids. V was cut by 4 bases and J by 0 bases, with 14 bases left in between. Material for sequencing was cord blood. The clonotype was recovered from a newborn girl in good health. The chain carries TRBV5-1 and TRBJ1-5; perhaps TRBD1 as D (5 bases). CDR3 region: CASSPGTENSNQPQHF. CDR3 nucleotides: TGCGCCAGCAGCCCAGGGACGGAAAATAGCAATCAGCCCCAGCATTTT.